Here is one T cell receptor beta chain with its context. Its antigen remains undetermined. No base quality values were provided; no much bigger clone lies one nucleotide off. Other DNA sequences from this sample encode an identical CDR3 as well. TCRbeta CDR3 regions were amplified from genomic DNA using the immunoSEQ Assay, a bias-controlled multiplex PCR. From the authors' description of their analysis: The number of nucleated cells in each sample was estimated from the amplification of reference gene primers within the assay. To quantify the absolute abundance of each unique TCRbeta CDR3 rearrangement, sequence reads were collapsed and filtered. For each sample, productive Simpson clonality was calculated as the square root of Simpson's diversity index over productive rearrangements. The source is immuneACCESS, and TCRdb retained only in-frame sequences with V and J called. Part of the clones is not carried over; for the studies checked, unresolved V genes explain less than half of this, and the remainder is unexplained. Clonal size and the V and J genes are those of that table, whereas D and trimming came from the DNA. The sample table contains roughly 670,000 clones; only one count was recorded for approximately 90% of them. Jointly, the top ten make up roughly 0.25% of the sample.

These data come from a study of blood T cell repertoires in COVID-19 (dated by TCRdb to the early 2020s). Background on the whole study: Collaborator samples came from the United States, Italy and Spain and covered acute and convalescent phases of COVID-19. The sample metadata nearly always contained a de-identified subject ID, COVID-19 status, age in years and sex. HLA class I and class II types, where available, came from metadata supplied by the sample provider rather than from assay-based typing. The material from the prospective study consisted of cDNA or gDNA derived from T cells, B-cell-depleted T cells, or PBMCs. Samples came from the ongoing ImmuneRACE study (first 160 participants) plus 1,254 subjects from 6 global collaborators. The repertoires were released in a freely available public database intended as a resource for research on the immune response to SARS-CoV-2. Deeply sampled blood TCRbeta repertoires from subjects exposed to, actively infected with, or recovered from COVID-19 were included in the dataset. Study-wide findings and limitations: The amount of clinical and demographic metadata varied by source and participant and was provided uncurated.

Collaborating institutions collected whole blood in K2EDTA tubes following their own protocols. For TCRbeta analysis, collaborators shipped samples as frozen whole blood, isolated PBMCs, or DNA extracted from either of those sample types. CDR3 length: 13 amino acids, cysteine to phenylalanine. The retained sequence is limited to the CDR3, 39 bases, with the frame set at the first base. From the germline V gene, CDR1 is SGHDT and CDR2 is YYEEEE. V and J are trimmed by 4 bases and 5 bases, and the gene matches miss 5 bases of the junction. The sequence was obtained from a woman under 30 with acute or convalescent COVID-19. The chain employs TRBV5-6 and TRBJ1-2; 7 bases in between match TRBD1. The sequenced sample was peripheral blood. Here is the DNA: TGTGCCAGCAGCCTCGGGACAGATTATGGCTACACCTTC. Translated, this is CASSLGTDYGYTF.